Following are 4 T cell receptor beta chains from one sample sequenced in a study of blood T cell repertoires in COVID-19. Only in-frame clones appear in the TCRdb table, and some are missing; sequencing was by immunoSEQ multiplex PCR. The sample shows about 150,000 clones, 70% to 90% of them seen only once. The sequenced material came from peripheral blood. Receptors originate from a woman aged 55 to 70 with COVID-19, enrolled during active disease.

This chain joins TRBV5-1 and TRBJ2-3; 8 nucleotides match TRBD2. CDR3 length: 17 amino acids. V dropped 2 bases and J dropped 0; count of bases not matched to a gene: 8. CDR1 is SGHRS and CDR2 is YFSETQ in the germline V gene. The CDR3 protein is CASSLTVSGASTDTQYF. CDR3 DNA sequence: TGCGCCAGCAGCTTAACCGTTAGCGGGGCTAGCACAGATACGCAGTATTTT.

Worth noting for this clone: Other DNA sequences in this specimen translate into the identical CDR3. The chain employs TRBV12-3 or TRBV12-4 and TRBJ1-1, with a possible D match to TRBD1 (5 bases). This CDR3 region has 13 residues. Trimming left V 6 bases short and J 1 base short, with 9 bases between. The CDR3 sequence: CASRPTGNTEAFF. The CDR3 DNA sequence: TGTGCCAGCAGACCAACAGGGAACACTGAAGCTTTCTTT.

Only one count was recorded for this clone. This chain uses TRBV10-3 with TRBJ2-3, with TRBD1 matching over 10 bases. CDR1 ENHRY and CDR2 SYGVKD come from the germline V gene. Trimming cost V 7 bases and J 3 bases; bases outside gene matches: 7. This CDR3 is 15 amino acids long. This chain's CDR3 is CAITTGTGETDTQYF. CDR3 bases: TGTGCCATCACCACCGGGACAGGGGAGACAGATACGCAGTATTTT.

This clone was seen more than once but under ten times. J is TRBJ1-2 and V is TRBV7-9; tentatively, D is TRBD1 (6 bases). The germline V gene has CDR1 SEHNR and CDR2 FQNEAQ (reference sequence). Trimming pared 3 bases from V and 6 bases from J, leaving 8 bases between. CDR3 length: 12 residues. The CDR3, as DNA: TGTGCCAGCAGCTTCGGACAGAATGGCTACACCTTC. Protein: CASSFGQNGYTF. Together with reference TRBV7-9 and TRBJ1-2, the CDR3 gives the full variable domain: DTGVSQNPRHKITKRGQNVTFRCDPISEHNRLYWYRQTLGQGPEFLTYFQNEAQLEKSRLLSDRFSAERPKGSFSTLEIQRTEQGDSAMYLCASSFGQNGYTFGSGTRLTVV.